This T cell receptor (beta chain) was found in a study of blood T cell repertoires in COVID-19. For the study at large: The study drew acute and convalescent COVID-19 samples from the United States, Italy and Spain. Sources were T cells, B-cell-depleted T cells, or PBMCs; the material itself was cDNA or gDNA.

With 3 bases clipped from V and 6 bases from J, the junction kept 7 bases outside the gene matches. The CDR3 spans 15 residues. Germline CDR1 LNHDA, CDR2 SQIVND (reference sequence). Authors' processing steps: Reference gene primer amplification gave estimated nucleated cell counts. Produced via immunoSEQ multiplex PCR; TCRdb's table is partial and in-frame only. V and J calls and clone size are as listed in that table; D and trimming were resolved from the DNA. Among roughly 99,000 clones, around 90% were seen once, and the ten largest hold 1% to 1.5%. Material for sequencing was peripheral blood. The receptor was isolated from a woman younger than 45 with acute or convalescent COVID-19. The rearrangement joins TRBV19 to TRBJ1-5; 8 nucleotides line up with TRBD1. Here the CDR3 reads CASSIYSGTGQPQHF. The CDR3 DNA reads as TGTGCCAGTAGTATTTATTCCGGGACAGGTCAGCCCCAGCATTTT.